Below, 20 T cell receptor beta chains from the same sample are listed, as sequenced in a study of CXCR3-negative and CXCR3-positive naive CD8 T cells. Overall study findings and caveats: Researchers report that CXCR3-positive naive cells carry more hydrophobic TRB CDR3s than CXCR3-negative naive cells.

The TRB cDNA libraries were prepared by 5' RACE with UMI labels. TCRdb reprocessed the 5' RACE reads, with one entry per CDR3 protein and no DNA. Its table records approximately 130,000 distinct CDR3 sequences. Antigens of these TCRs are unknown. Sequencing used naive CXCR3+ CD8+ T cells from blood. The subset denotes: CD45RO-CCR7+CD27+CD95- naive CD8+ T cells expressing CXCR3 (TNR3+). Receptors originate from a human donor in good health. Some clones in this sample may be carry-over from other donors' samples.

The V and J genes are TRBV7-3 and TRBJ2-2; the D gene TCRdb calls, TRBD1, cannot be checked with no DNA. This CDR3 spans 17 amino acids. The germline V gene has CDR1 SGHTA and CDR2 FQGTGA. This CDR3 reads CASSLTPGRTNTGELFF.

The chain couples TRBV27 to TRBJ2-7; TCRdb designates TRBD1, a call that cannot be tested without DNA. The length of the CDR3 is 16 residues. Germline V gives CDR1 MNHEY, CDR2 SMNVEV (reference sequence). Here the CDR3 reads CATCPSFGGESYEQYF.

CDR3 sequence: CASSYSGTGLPEAFF. The genes are TRBV6-6 and TRBJ1-1; TCRdb names TRBD1, which stays unverified in the absence of DNA. Looked up from germline, CDR1 is MNHNY and CDR2 is SVGAGI (reference sequence). The CDR3 length is 15 residues.

The gene calls are TRBV15 and TRBJ1-5; TCRdb designates TRBD1, a call that cannot be tested without DNA. From germline, CDR1 is LNHNV and CDR2 YYDKDF (reference sequence). The CDR3 has 17 amino acids. CDR3 loop: CATSSKRGTGGVEPQHF.

The chain has TRBV7-5 and TRBJ2-6. TRBV7-5 is listed as a pseudogene. CDR3 size: 21 residues. CDR3 in amino acids: CISVSEAFRQDRDSGANVLTF.

The gene calls are TRBV6-6 and TRBJ1-4; the TCRdb call, TRBD1, lacks DNA for checking. This CDR3 is built from 13 residues. Per the germline V gene, CDR1 is MNHNY and CDR2 is SVGAGI (reference sequence). CDR3: CASSYSPGEKLFF.

The chain is built from TRBV29-1 and TRBJ2-1; absent DNA, TCRdb's TRBD2 call cannot be checked. The CDR3 totals 15 residues. The germline V gene encodes CDR1 SQVTM and CDR2 ANQGSEA. The CDR3 sequence is CSADNSGGLYNEQFF.

The rearrangement links TRBV12-3 or TRBV12-4 to TRBJ2-2. The CDR3 totals 12 residues. CDR3 amino acids: CASSLFTGELFF.

This chain connects TRBV12-3 or TRBV12-4 to TRBJ2-5; there is no DNA to check the TCRdb D call of TRBD1. CDR3 length equals 13 residues. This CDR3 is CASSGTGWETQYF.

The V call is TRBV4-3, the J call TRBJ2-1; TCRdb picks TRBD1, but there is no DNA to check that call. The germline gives CDR1 LGHNA, CDR2 YSLEER. This CDR3 is built from 16 residues. The CDR3: CASSQSRTGGFYEQFF.

This chain joins TRBV20-1 and TRBJ2-5; TCRdb picks TRBD2, but there is no DNA to check that call. CDR3 length: 13 residues. Germline V gene sequence: CDR1 DFQATT, CDR2 SNEGSKA (reference sequence). CDR3 loop: CSARREHQETQYF.

This chain links TRBV4-3 with TRBJ1-1; TCRdb picks TRBD1, but there is no DNA to check that call. Germline V gene data show CDR1 as LGHNA and CDR2 as YSLEER. The CDR3 is made up of 17 amino acids. The CDR3 is CASSQDLWTGGNTEAFF.

The gene calls are TRBV7-9 and TRBJ2-5; no DNA is available, so the TRBD2 call from TCRdb remains unchecked. The CDR3 consists of 15 residues. CDR1 is SEHNR and CDR2 is FQNEAQ in the germline V gene (reference sequence). The CDR3 spells CASSSGLFELETQYF.

The rearrangement uses TRBV29-1 and TRBJ1-1; TCRdb indicates TRBD1, and absent DNA this call remains unverified. Germline assignment: CDR1 SQVTM and CDR2 ANQGSEA. CDR3 length: 13 residues. The CDR3: CSVWGQGWAEAFF. Based on the CDR3 plus reference TRBV29-1 and TRBJ1-1, the full variable domain is SAVISQKPSRDICQRGTSLTIQCQVDSQVTMMFWYRQQPGQSLTLIATANQGSEATYESGFVIDKFPISRPNLTFSTLTVSNMSPEDSSIYLCSVWGQGWAEAFFGQGTRLTVV.

V is TRBV11-2 and J is TRBJ2-1; TCRdb's assignment of TRBD2 cannot be checked, as there is no DNA. Germline V lookup: CDR1 SGHAT, CDR2 FQNNGV. The CDR3 has 14 amino acids. The CDR3 spells CASSLLGTYNEQFF.

The chain's CDR3 is CASSWDRGQPQHF. The chain links TRBV27 to TRBJ1-5; TCRdb's D call of TRBD1 is untestable without DNA. The CDR3 is 13 amino acids. Germline values: CDR1 MNHEY, CDR2 SMNVEV (reference sequence).

The gene calls are TRBV9 and TRBJ2-7; no DNA is available, so the TRBD1 call from TCRdb remains unchecked. The germline gives CDR1 SGDLS, CDR2 YYNGEE. The CDR3 length is 14 residues. The CDR3: CASSEGGLAYEQYF.

V and J are TRBV15 and TRBJ1-2. CDR1 and CDR2 from the germline V gene are LNHNV and YYDKDF (reference sequence). The CDR3 runs 13 residues. CDR3 in amino acids: CATSRENGYGYTF.

The rearrangement links TRBV28 to TRBJ2-1; TCRdb's assignment of TRBD1 cannot be checked, as there is no DNA. Germline CDR1 is MDHEN and CDR2 is SYDVKM. The CDR3 spans 14 residues. The CDR3 spells CASSFGQGADEQFF.

This CDR3 reads CASSYSSSPETQYF. The chain is built from TRBV6-5 and TRBJ2-5. The length of the CDR3 is 14 residues. Germline V CDR1 and CDR2: MNHEY, SVGAGI.